Listed below are T cell receptor beta chains from one sample, sequenced in a study of blood T cell repertoires in COVID-19. Sequenced by immunoSEQ multiplex PCR; TCRdb stores in-frame clones only, minus some. Among about 310,000 clones listed, about 90% were seen once. Sample: peripheral blood. Receptor source: a woman in her thirties or forties with COVID-19, enrolled during active disease. CDR3s include the opening cysteine and the closing phenylalanine or tryptophan. Fields, in order: D gene, V gene, J gene, clone size, CDR3 DNA, CDR3 protein. A D gene is named only where the DNA matches it firmly. Only part of the rows carry a size: once, few, many, or a class if the clone is expanded.

TRBD1,TRBV15,TRBJ2-7,.,TGTGCCACCAGCAGAGGACAGGGGAGCTCCTACGAGCAGTACTTC,CATSRGQGSSYEQYF
.,TRBV4-3,TRBJ1-6,few,TGCGCCAGCAGCCAAGGCGACGGAGGAAGTTCACCCCTCCACTTT,CASSQGDGGSSPLHF
TRBD1,TRBV11-2,TRBJ1-2,.,TGTGCCAGCAGCTTGGACAGGGATGATGGCTACACCTTC,CASSLDRDDGYTF
.,TRBV6-2/TRBV6-3,TRBJ1-1,few,TGTGCCAGCAGTTACTGGGGGGGAGGGACTGAAGCTTTCTTT,CASSYWGGGTEAFF
.,TRBV12-3/TRBV12-4,TRBJ2-7,.,TGTGCCAGCAGTTTCGCAGGCAGCGAGCAGTACTTC,CASSFAGSEQYF
TRBD2,TRBV7-8,TRBJ2-7,.,TGTGCCAGCGGGCTAGCGGGAGAGCGGCAGTACTTC,CASGLAGERQYF
.,TRBV30,TRBJ1-3,.,TGTGCCTGGAGTGGAGCATCTGGAAACACCATATATTTT,CAWSGASGNTIYF
.,TRBV10-3,TRBJ2-2,.,TGTGCCATCGCGGGACAGACGAACACCGGGGAGCTGTTTTTT,CAIAGQTNTGELFF
TRBD1,TRBV19,TRBJ2-3,.,TGTGCCAGTGACCGACAGGGTTCTAGCACAGATACGCAGTATTTT,CASDRQGSSTDTQYF
.,TRBV15,TRBJ2-7,.,TGTGCCACCAGCATCCCTCCCCCTAGTCGGAGCTACGAGCAGTACTTC,CATSIPPPSRSYEQYF
TRBD1,TRBV28,TRBJ1-2,.,TGTGCCAGCAACCCTACAGGGGCGTATGGCTACACCTTC,CASNPTGAYGYTF
.,TRBV9,TRBJ2-7,once,TGTGCCAGCAGCGTTGGAGGGGCCGGAGCCTACGAGCAGTACTTC,CASSVGGAGAYEQYF
.,TRBV7-9,TRBJ2-6,.,TGTGCCAGCAGCATGGGACATCTCGGGATCTCTGGGGCCAACGTCCTGACTTTC,CASSMGHLGISGANVLTF
.,TRBV30,TRBJ1-6,few,TGTGCCTGGAGGAGGTACATTCTTACTAATTCACCCCTCCACTTT,CAWRRYILTNSPLHF
.,TRBV11-3,TRBJ1-2,.,TGTGCCAGCAGCGTCGACAGATTAGGTGGCTACACCTTC,CASSVDRLGGYTF
TRBD2,TRBV2,TRBJ2-3,once,TGTGCCAGCAGTGAAGACGTTAGCGGGGGGGGTACAGATACGCAGTATTTT,CASSEDVSGGGTDTQYF
TRBD1,TRBV7-8,TRBJ1-2,.,TGTGCCAGCAGCTCCAGGACAGGGGGGTCCTCCGGCTACACCTTC,CASSSRTGGSSGYTF
TRBD2,TRBV3-1/TRBV3-2,TRBJ2-2,.,TGTGCCAGCAGCCGAGGTCTAGCGGGGGGCCCCGGCGGGGAGCTGTTTTTT,CASSRGLAGGPGGELFF